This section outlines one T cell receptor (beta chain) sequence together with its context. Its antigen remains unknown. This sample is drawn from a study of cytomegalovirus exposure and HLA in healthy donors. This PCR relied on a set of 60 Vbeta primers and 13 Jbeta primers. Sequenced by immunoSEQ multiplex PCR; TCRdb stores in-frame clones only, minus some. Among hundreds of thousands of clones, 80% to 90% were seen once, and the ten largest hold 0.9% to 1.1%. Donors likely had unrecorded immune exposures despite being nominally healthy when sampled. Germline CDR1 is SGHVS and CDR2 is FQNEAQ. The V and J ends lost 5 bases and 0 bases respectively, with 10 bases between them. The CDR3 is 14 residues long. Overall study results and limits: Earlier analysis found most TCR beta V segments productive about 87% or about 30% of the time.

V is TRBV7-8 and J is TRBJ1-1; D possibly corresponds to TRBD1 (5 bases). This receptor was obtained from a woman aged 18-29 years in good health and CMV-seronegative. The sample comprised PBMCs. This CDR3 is CASSPGPMNTEAFF. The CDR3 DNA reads TGTGCCAGCAGCCCAGGGCCGATGAACACTGAAGCTTTCTTT.